Detailed here is one T cell receptor beta chain. Its antigen remains unidentified. Base qualities are not provided; no much larger clone lies one nucleotide away. The sample belongs to a study of blood T cell repertoires in COVID-19 (dated by TCRdb to 2020 to 2021). Some background on the complete study: Samples covering the acute and convalescent phases of COVID-19 were provided by collaborators in the United States, Italy and Spain. HLA class I and class II types, where available, came from metadata supplied by the sample provider rather than from assay-based typing. Subjects who had been exposed to COVID-19, were actively infected with it, or had recovered from it provided the deeply sampled blood TCRbeta repertoires that made up the dataset. The prospective study material was composed of cDNA or gDNA derived from T cells, B-cell-depleted T cells, or PBMCs. The samples were drawn from two sources: the first 160 participants of the ongoing ImmuneRACE study, and 950 to 1,500 subjects contributed by 6 global collaborators. The sample metadata nearly always contained a de-identified subject ID, COVID-19 status, age in years and sex. The repertoires were made available in a free public database intended to serve as a resource for research on the immune response to SARS-CoV-2.

The study at large found these results: The amount of clinical and demographic metadata varied by source and participant and was provided uncurated.

At one collaborating source in Seattle, patients were enrolled during active infection and were followed longitudinally through the course of disease. The collaborating institutions used their own protocols to collect whole blood in K2EDTA tubes. For TCRbeta analysis, collaborators shipped samples as frozen whole blood, isolated PBMCs, or DNA extracted from either of those sample types. TCRbeta CDR3 regions were amplified from genomic DNA by means of the immunoSEQ Assay, a bias-controlled multiplex PCR. The source study handled its data this way. The number of nucleated cells in each sample was estimated from the amplification of reference gene primers within the assay. Sequence reads were collapsed and filtered to measure the absolute abundance of every unique TCRbeta CDR3 rearrangement. For each sample, productive Simpson clonality was calculated as the square root of Simpson's diversity index over productive rearrangements. Not all clones reach the TCRdb copy of this immuneACCESS table, which keeps in-frame sequences only. Checked studies attribute under half of the gap to unresolved V genes and leave the rest unexplained. V, J and clone size were drawn from that table, and D and trimming were deduced from the DNA. Here the sample has roughly 440,000 clones; about nine tenths occur a single time. The top ten constitute approximately 12% of the sample.

In the germline V gene, CDR1 corresponds to KGHDR and CDR2 to SFDVKD. V is reduced by 3 bases and J by 5 bases, leaving a spacing of 16 bases between them. The CDR3 runs 15 residues from the cysteine to the phenylalanine. Left in the record is the CDR3 DNA by itself, 45 bases read in frame from the first base. The clonotype was recovered from a woman between 50 and 59 years old with COVID-19, enrolled during active disease. The rearranged segments are TRBV24-1 and TRBJ2-7; a tentative D call is TRBD2 (7 bases match). Input material: peripheral blood. The sequenced DNA is TGTGCCACCAGTGATCCTCGGGCGGGGGCGGACGAGCAGTACTTC. Its protein is CATSDPRAGADEQYF.